A single sample is the source of the 22 T cell receptor beta chains below, sequenced in a study of blood T cell repertoires in COVID-19. TCRdb's copy holds only in-frame clones and misses some; the assay was immunoSEQ multiplex PCR. Of a few hundred thousand clones listed, around 83% are singletons. The sequenced sample was peripheral blood. Receptors originate from a man aged 25 to 45 who had recovered from COVID-19.

This chain joins TRBV2 and TRBJ1-5, with TRBD1 identical over 11 bases. The germline CDR1 and CDR2 sequences are SNHLY and FYNNEI. The length of the CDR3 is 16 residues. J gave up 0 bases and V 8 bases, and 6 bases lay outside the gene matches. The CDR3 bases are TGTGCCAGCCGGGACAGGGGGGATTATAGCAATCAGCCCCAGCATTTT. The encoded protein is CASRDRGDYSNQPQHF.

The rearrangement links TRBV15 to TRBJ1-1; possibly TRBD1 for D (5 bases). CDR1 and CDR2 (germline): LNHNV, YYDKDF (reference sequence). This CDR3 contains 14 residues. The V gene lost 5 bases and the J gene lost 4 bases, with 14 bases spanning the gap. The CDR3 loop is CATSGRATGTEAFF. The CDR3 coding sequence is TGTGCCACCAGCGGCAGGGCCACGGGCACTGAAGCTTTCTTT.

This clone occurred a few times. The chain employs TRBV6-1 and TRBJ1-6, with 7 bases fitting TRBD1. Trimming at V came to 3 bases and at J to 5 bases, leaving 7 bases not matched to a gene. Germline V gene sequence: CDR1 MNHNS, CDR2 SASEGT. The CDR3 is made up of 16 amino acids. CDR3 amino acids: CASSEGTALDNSPLHF. DNA for the CDR3: TGTGCCAGCAGTGAGGGGACAGCCTTGGATAATTCACCCCTCCACTTT.

CDR3 region: CASSTTGGSHYYGYTF. In DNA form, the CDR3 reads TGTGCCAGCAGTACGACAGGGGGCTCACACTACTATGGCTACACCTTC. V gene TRBV6-2 or TRBV6-3 combines with J gene TRBJ1-2; 10 bases match TRBD1. This CDR3 region has 16 residues. V shed 5 bases and J 3 bases; nucleotides not matched to a gene: 9. Germline V gene lookup returns CDR1 MNHEY and CDR2 SVGEGT.

The V gene is TRBV10-3, the J gene TRBJ2-7; 10 nucleotides line up with TRBD1. CDR1 is ENHRY, CDR2 SYGVKD, per germline. The CDR3 has 15 amino acids. J lost 6 bases, V lost 8 bases, and 13 bases had no gene match. CDR3 loop: CAILPGTGEGSEQYF. In DNA form, the CDR3 reads TGTGCCATCCTTCCCGGGACAGGGGAGGGGAGCGAGCAGTACTTC.

V and J are TRBV4-2 and TRBJ1-1; 7 nucleotides line up with TRBD1. Germline CDR1 and CDR2: LGHNA and YNFKEQ. V lost 7 bases and J lost 0; bases outside the gene matches: 8. The CDR3 contains 15 residues. The CDR3 loop is CASTQGTKVNTEAFF. The CDR3 DNA is TGTGCCAGCACACAGGGGACGAAGGTGAACACTGAAGCTTTCTTT.

This chain joins TRBV7-6 and TRBJ1-2; tentative D call: TRBD1 (6 bases). V shed 3 bases and J shed 7 bases, with 15 bases lying between them. The CDR3 length is 14 residues. Germline V gives CDR1 SGHVS, CDR2 FNYEAQ. The CDR3 DNA reads TGTGCCAGCAGCTTGGGGGACACGGCCAGTGGCTACACCTTC. It codes for CASSLGDTASGYTF.

The chain combines TRBV7-9 with TRBJ1-1; unclear D gene. The V end lost 1 base, the J end lost 1 base, and 13 bases lay between the germline ends. The CDR3 covers 16 residues. Germline assignment: CDR1 SEHNR and CDR2 FQNEAQ (reference sequence). CDR3 in amino acids: CASSLDGVLRNTEAFF. Here the CDR3 DNA reads TGTGCCAGCAGCTTAGACGGGGTCCTTCGGAACACTGAAGCTTTCTTT.

The rearrangement links TRBV28 to TRBJ1-1, with a possible D match to TRBD1 (5 bases). From germline, CDR1 is MDHEN and CDR2 SYDVKM. The CDR3 totals 15 residues. V shed 1 base and J shed 5 bases, with 14 bases lying between them. CDR3 residues: CASSLSSRVGTEAFF. The CDR3 DNA reads as TGTGCCAGCAGTTTATCGAGCAGGGTAGGGACTGAAGCTTTCTTT. Filled out from reference TRBV28 and TRBJ1-1, the complete variable domain reads DVKVTQSSRYLVKRTGEKVFLECVQDMDHENMFWYRQDPGLGLRLIYFSYDVKMKEKGDIPEGYSVSREKKERFSLILESASTNQTSMYLCASSLSSRVGTEAFFGQGTRLTVV.

This clone was detected a few times. The chain couples TRBV27 to TRBJ1-2, with a weak D call TRBD1 (5 bases). Germline CDR1 is MNHEY and CDR2 is SMNVEV (reference sequence). The CDR3 is 15 amino acids. V was cut by 8 bases and J by 6 bases, with 22 bases left in between. Written as DNA, the CDR3 is TGTGCCAGCTCCCGATCCGGGGGGGAGCGCGATGGCTACACCTTC. Translated: CASSRSGGERDGYTF.

The rearrangement links TRBV14 to TRBJ2-5; maybe TRBD2 (5 bases). Looked up from germline, CDR1 is SGHDN and CDR2 is FVKESK. This CDR3 has 14 amino acids. V lost 0 bases, J lost 7 bases, and 12 bases lay in between. In nucleotides, the CDR3 is TGTGCCAGCAGCCAAGACCGGGGATATGGGACCCAGTACTTC. The encoded protein is CASSQDRGYGTQYF. Combining the CDR3 with reference TRBV14 and TRBJ2-5 gives the whole variable domain EAGVTQFPSHSVIEKGQTVTLRCDPISGHDNLYWYRRVMGKEIKFLLHFVKESKQDESGMPNNRFLAERTGGTYSTLKVQPAELEDSGVYFCASSQDRGYGTQYFGPGTRLLVL.

On this clone: This CDR3 is also generated by other DNA sequences in the sample. This chain uses TRBV6-5 with TRBJ2-1; D unclear. Germline-derived CDR1 and CDR2 are MNHEY and SVGAGI. The ends were cut back, 1 base at V and 7 bases at J, with 2 bases in the middle. The CDR3 totals 11 residues. The CDR3 is CASSYLNEQFF. DNA for the CDR3: TGTGCCAGCAGTTACTTAAATGAGCAGTTCTTC.

This sequence joins TRBV5-1 and TRBJ2-7, with 8 bases aligning to TRBD1. Per germline, CDR1 SGHRS and CDR2 YFSETQ. Trimming took 0 bases from V and 6 from J; bases not matched to a gene: 5. CDR3 size: 14 residues. CDR3 nucleotides: TGCGCCAGCAGCTTGGGTGCAGGGGGCGTCGAGCAGTACGTC. Encoded protein: CASSLGAGGVEQYV.

V and J are TRBV10-3 and TRBJ2-1, with 11 bases fitting TRBD1. V lost 4 bases and J lost 0; bases outside the gene matches: 8. In germline, CDR1 is ENHRY, CDR2 SYGVKD. The CDR3 has 18 residues. CDR3 amino acids: CAISGTGGRVSSYNEQFF. In DNA, the CDR3 is TGTGCCATCAGTGGGACAGGGGGCAGGGTAAGCTCCTACAATGAGCAGTTCTTC.

J is TRBJ1-2 and V is TRBV9, with 8 bases identical to TRBD1. Germline V gives CDR1 SGDLS, CDR2 YYNGEE. The V gene end was trimmed by 4 bases and the J gene end by 6 bases; junction bases not matched to a gene: 8. The CDR3 spans 14 residues. CDR3 protein: CASSRQGWMDGYTF. The CDR3 nucleotides read TGTGCCAGCAGCCGACAGGGGTGGATGGATGGCTACACCTTC.

The rearrangement uses TRBV2 and TRBJ2-2; TRBD1 matches at 8 bases. J was trimmed by 2 bases and V by 4 bases; bases with no gene match: 6. This CDR3 is 16 amino acids long. Germline V gene sequence: CDR1 SNHLY, CDR2 FYNNEI. Here the CDR3 reads CASSVQGATNTGELFF. The CDR3 DNA is TGTGCCAGCAGTGTTCAGGGGGCGACCAACACCGGGGAGCTGTTTTTT.

The V gene is TRBV6-1, the J gene TRBJ2-7; tentatively, D is TRBD1 (5 bases). V was trimmed by 2 bases and J by 5 bases, leaving 10 bases between them. This CDR3 has 13 residues. The germline V gene encodes CDR1 MNHNS and CDR2 SASEGT. In nucleotides, the CDR3 is TGTGCCAGCAGTGAACAGGGTTTCGACGAGCAGTACGTC. Protein: CASSEQGFDEQYV.

The chain employs TRBV2 and TRBJ2-7; 7 nucleotides align to TRBD1. Losses at the gene ends were 6 bases for V and 3 bases for J; bases not matched to a gene: 5. The CDR3 covers 13 residues. Looked up from germline, CDR1 is SNHLY and CDR2 is FYNNEI. CDR3: CASRQGPFYEQYF. CDR3 nucleotides: TGTGCCAGCAGACAGGGGCCCTTCTACGAGCAGTACTTC.

The chain recombines TRBV2 with TRBJ1-6; D unclear. The CDR3 covers 18 residues. The V and J ends lost 1 base and 0 bases respectively, with 13 bases between them. Germline-derived CDR1 and CDR2 are SNHLY and FYNNEI. The CDR3 sequence is CASSEGVTASSYNSPLHF. Written as DNA, the CDR3 is TGTGCCAGCAGTGAAGGGGTGACGGCTAGCTCCTATAATTCACCCCTCCACTTT.

The J gene is TRBJ2-5, the V gene TRBV7-3; 8 bases align to TRBD2. The CDR3 has 14 amino acids. Germline trimming cut 5 bases from V and 5 bases from J; bases unmatched to any gene: 7. Germline CDR1 reads SGHTA; CDR2 reads FQGTGA. CDR3 region: CASSQSGGGETQYF. The DNA of the CDR3 is TGTGCCAGCAGCCAGTCGGGCGGGGGGGAGACCCAGTACTTC. Drawing the rest from reference TRBV7-3 and TRBJ2-5, the complete variable domain is GAGVSQTPSNKVTEKGKYVELRCDPISGHTALYWYRQSLGQGPEFLIYFQGTGAADDSGLPNDRFFAVRPEGSVSTLKIQRTERGDSAVYLCASSQSGGGETQYFGPGTRLLVL.

V is TRBV9 and J is TRBJ1-1, with no clear D. Trimming stripped 0 bases from V and 8 bases from J, with 17 bases between. Germline V lookup: CDR1 SGDLS, CDR2 YYNGEE. The CDR3 sequence is 15 residues long. This chain's CDR3 is CASSVGGGPGGEAFF. The CDR3 DNA is TGTGCCAGCAGCGTAGGGGGAGGTCCGGGTGGAGAAGCTTTCTTT.

The V and J genes are TRBV2 and TRBJ1-5, with a possible D match to TRBD1 (6 bases). The germline V and J ends were trimmed by 8 bases and 0 bases, with 14 bases remaining between them. The CDR3 has 15 amino acids. The germline gives CDR1 SNHLY, CDR2 FYNNEI. CDR3 DNA: TGTGCCAGCGGGGAGGGGGAGAATAGCAATCAGCCCCAGCATTTT. It specifies CASGEGENSNQPQHF.